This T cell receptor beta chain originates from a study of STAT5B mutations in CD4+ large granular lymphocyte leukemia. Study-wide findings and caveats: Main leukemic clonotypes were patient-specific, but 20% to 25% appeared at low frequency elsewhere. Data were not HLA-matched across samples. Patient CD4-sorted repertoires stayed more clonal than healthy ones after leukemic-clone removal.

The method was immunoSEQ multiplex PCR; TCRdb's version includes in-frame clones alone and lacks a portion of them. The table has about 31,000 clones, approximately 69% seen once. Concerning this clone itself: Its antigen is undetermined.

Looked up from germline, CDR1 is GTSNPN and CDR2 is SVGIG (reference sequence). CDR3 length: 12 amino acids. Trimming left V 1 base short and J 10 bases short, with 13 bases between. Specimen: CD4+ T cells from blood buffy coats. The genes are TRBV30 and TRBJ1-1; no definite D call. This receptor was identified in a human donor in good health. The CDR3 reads CAWSARGMVAFF. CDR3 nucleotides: TGTGCCTGGAGTGCACGCGGTATGGTAGCTTTCTTT.